This TCR beta chain is from a study of shared clonotypes between healthy human individuals. Germline assignment: CDR1 SGDLS and CDR2 YYNGEE. The CDR3 consists of 15 residues. V was clipped by 0 bases and J by 7 bases; unmatched bases: 4. Method: immunoSEQ multiplex PCR; TCRdb's copy keeps in-frame clones and lacks some. The sample has about half a million clones, roughly four fifths seen once. The clonotype comes from a woman between 35 and 50 years old in good health. Some clones in this sample may be carry-over from other donors' samples. The chain carries TRBV9 and TRBJ2-2; 9 bases map to TRBD1. Sequenced input: PBMCs. The CDR3 sequence: CASSVGQGGSGELFF. The CDR3 coding sequence is TGTGCCAGCAGCGTAGGACAGGGGGGTAGCGGGGAGCTGTTTTTT.